This T cell receptor beta chain stems from a study of T cells in women clearing cervical HPV infection. TCRdb's table, derived via immunoSEQ multiplex PCR, lists solely in-frame clones and lacks some. This table lists under 35,000 clones. This clone is classed as medium-sized by frequency. The CDR3 extends 3 residues past the end of the read, so its final part is completed from the germline J gene. The CDR3 totals 14 residues. V lost 1 base and J lost 2, with 7 bases in between. Germline V gene sequence: CDR1 LNHDA, CDR2 SQIVND (reference sequence). The sequenced sample was blood buffy coat. The V and J genes are TRBV19 and TRBJ2-3, with D perhaps matching TRBD2 (6 bases). This receptor was identified in a woman aged 18 to 69 with a cervical HPV16 infection that either progressed to CIN3+ or cleared (not recorded which). The part of the CDR3 DNA that was read is TGTGCCAGTAGTATAGGGGGGGTCACAGATACG. It translates to CASSIGGVTDT. From start to end, the CDR3 is CASSIGGVTDTQYF.